A single sample is the source of the 6 T cell receptor beta chains below, sequenced in a study of human T cells and chemical hapten exposure. Regarding time point: patch test 3, about 24 weeks after DPC sensitization. The treatment: therapeutic diphenylcyclopropenone sensitization with weekly scalp DPC. A single record per CDR3 protein comes from TCRdb applying MiXCR to the RACE reads. The data contain tens of thousands of distinct CDR3 sequences, approximately 12% of them singletons. The sample consisted of whole blood, taken in connection with sensitization to the hapten diphenylcyclopropenone (DPC). All receptors derive from a woman aged 45-65 years with alopecia areata. Some clones in this sample may be carry-over from other donors' samples.

J is TRBJ1-1 and V is TRBV29-1; D is uncertain. Germline CDR1 reads SQVTM; CDR2 reads ANQGSEA. Deletions cut 4 bases from V and 5 bases from J, with 8 bases between. This CDR3 is built from 11 residues. The CDR3 DNA follows: TGCAGCGTTGCATCACGGACTGAAGCTTTCTTT. Translation gives CSVASRTEAFF.

This chain joins TRBV7-2 and TRBJ2-1; TRBD2 matches at 11 bases. Trimming took 5 bases from V and 10 from J; bases not matched to a gene: 10. The CDR3 contains 15 residues. Germline assignment: CDR1 SGHTA and CDR2 FQGNSA. The CDR3 bases are TGTGCCAGCAGCCCTATAGCGGGAGGGGTCCGCGAGCAGTTCTTC. This sequence encodes CASSPIAGGVREQFF.

This clonotype was counted a few times. CDR3 sequence (DNA): TGTGCCAGCAGCTTATTAGCGACTAGCGTCACAGATACGCAGTATTTT. It translates to CASSLLATSVTDTQYF. The chain carries TRBV7-9 and TRBJ2-3; 8 bases agree with TRBD2. The CDR3 is 16 amino acids. Germline lookup yields CDR1 SEHNR and CDR2 FQNEAQ (reference sequence). Germline trimming cut 2 bases from V and 2 bases from J; bases unmatched to any gene: 6.

This clonotype showed up many times. The chain is built from TRBV24-1 and TRBJ2-3; TRBD1 is a possible D gene (6 bases). The V end lost 7 bases, the J end lost 2 bases, and 9 bases lay between the germline ends. The CDR3 loop spans 13 amino acids. CDR1 and CDR2 (germline): KGHDR, SFDVKD. The CDR3 loop is CATRGAATDTQYF. The CDR3 coding sequence is TGTGCCACCAGGGGGGCAGCCACAGATACGCAGTATTTT.

This clonotype was observed a handful of times. This chain joins TRBV29-1 and TRBJ1-3, with 8 nucleotides matching TRBD1. J gave up 4 bases and V 4 bases, and 3 bases lay outside the gene matches. Germline V lookup: CDR1 SQVTM, CDR2 ANQGSEA. There are 13 residues in the CDR3. This CDR3 is CSVGGQVGNTIYF. The DNA for the CDR3 is TGCAGCGTTGGGGGACAGGTCGGAAACACCATATATTTT. The entire variable domain, with the rest obtained from reference TRBV29-1 and TRBJ1-3, is as follows: SAVISQKPSRDICQRGTSLTIQCQVDSQVTMMFWYRQQPGQSLTLIATANQGSEATYESGFVIDKFPISRPNLTFSTLTVSNMSPEDSSIYLCSVGGQVGNTIYFGEGSWLTVV.

The CDR3 nucleotides are TGCAGTGCTAGGTCCGGGACTAGCCATCAGCATGAGCAGTTCTTC. Protein sequence: CSARSGTSHQHEQFF. V is TRBV20-1 and J is TRBJ2-1, with 9 bases fitting TRBD2. From germline, CDR1 is DFQATT and CDR2 SNEGSKA (reference sequence). Trimming took 3 bases from V and 8 from J; bases not matched to a gene: 11. The CDR3 totals 15 residues.